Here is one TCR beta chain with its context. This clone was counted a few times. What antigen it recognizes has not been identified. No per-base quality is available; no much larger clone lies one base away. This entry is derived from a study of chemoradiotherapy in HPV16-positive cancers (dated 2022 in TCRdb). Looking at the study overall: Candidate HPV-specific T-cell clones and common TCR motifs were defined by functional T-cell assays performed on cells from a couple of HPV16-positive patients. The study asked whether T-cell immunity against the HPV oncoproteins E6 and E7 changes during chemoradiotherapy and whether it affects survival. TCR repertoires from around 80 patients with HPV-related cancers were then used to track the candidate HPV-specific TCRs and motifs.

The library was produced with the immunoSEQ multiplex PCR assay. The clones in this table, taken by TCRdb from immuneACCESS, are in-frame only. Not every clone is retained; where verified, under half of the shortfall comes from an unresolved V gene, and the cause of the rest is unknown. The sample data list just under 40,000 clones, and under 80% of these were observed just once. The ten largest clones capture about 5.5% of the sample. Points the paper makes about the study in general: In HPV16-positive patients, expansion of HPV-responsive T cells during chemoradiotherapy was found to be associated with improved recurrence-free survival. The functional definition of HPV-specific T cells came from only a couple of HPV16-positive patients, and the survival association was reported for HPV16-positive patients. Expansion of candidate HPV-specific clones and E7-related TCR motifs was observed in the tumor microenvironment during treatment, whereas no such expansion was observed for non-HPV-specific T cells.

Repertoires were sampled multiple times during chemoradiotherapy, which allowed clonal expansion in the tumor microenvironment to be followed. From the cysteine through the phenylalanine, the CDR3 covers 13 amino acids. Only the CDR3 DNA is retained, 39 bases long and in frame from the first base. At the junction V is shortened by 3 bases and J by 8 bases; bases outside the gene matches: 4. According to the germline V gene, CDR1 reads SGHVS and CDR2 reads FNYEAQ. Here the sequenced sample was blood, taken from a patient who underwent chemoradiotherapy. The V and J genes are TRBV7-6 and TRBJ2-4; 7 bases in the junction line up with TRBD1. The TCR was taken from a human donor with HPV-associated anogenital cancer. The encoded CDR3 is CASSFTGEDIQYF. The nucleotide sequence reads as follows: TGTGCCAGCAGCTTCACAGGGGAAGACATTCAGTACTTC. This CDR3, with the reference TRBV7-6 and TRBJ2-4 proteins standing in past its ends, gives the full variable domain GAGVSQSPRYKVTKRGQDVALRCDPISGHVSLYWYRQALGQGPEFLTYFNYEAQQDKSGLPNDRFSAERPEGSISTLTIQRTEQRDSAMYRCASSFTGEDIQYFGAGTRLSVL.